The T cell receptor beta chain under discussion was sequenced for a study of T cell repertoires in cytomegalovirus infection. Note on this clonotype: The antigen is unknown.

Between the trimmed V and J ends, which lost 6 bases and 3 bases, there was a span of 14 bases. The CDR3 consists of 14 residues. TCRdb fed the reads into MiXCR, producing one record per CDR3 protein. The sample shows hundreds of thousands of distinct CDR3 sequences, around a third of them seen only once. The sequence came from a human donor in good health (CMV status not recorded). Some clones in this sample may be carry-over from other donors' samples. The rearrangement joins TRBV12-3 or TRBV12-4 to TRBJ1-2; D gene unclear. This specimen was cultured PBMCs, taken from culture after CMV antigen stimulation. The CDR3 region is CASSPLQAYYGYTF. Here the CDR3 DNA reads TGTGCCAGCAGCCCCCTCCAGGCTTACTATGGCTACACCTTC.